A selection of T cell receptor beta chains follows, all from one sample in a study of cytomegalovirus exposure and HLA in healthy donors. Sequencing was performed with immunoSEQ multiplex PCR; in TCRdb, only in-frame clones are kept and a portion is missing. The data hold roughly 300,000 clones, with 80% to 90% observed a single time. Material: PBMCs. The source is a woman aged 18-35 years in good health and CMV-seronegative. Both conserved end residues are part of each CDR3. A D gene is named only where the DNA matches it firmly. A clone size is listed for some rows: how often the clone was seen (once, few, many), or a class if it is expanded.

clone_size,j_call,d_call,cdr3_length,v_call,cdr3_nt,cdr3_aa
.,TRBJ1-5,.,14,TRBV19,TGTGCCAGTAGTATCGCTCCAGGTGGTCAGCCCCAGCATTTT,CASSIAPGGQPQHF
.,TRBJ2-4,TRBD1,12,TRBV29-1,TGCAGCGTCGACAGGGGTGGGAACATTCAGTACTTC,CSVDRGGNIQYF
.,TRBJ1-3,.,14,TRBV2,TGTGCCAGCAGCTCCGGGAGGACTGGAAACACCATATATTTT,CASSSGRTGNTIYF
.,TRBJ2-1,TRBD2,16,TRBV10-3,TGTGCCATCAGTGATCAGACGCGGGAGGGCCTCGGTGAGCAGTTCTTC,CAISDQTREGLGEQFF
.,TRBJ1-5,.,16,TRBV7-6,TGTGCCAGCAGCTTAGGGGCTTACAGTAGCAATCAGCCCCAGCATTTT,CASSLGAYSSNQPQHF
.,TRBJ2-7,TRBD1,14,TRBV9,TGTGCCAGCAGCGTAGGAGGGACAGGGAGGGAGCAGTACTTC,CASSVGGTGREQYF
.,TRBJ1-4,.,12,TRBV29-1,TGCAGCGTTGCCGAGCCCGATGAAAAACTGTTTTTT,CSVAEPDEKLFF
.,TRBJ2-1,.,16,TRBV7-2,TGTGCCAGCAGCTCACCTAGACTTGGCTCCTACAATGAGCAGTTCTTC,CASSSPRLGSYNEQFF
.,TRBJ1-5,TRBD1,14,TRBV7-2,TGTGCCAGCAGCTTTGGCCAGGGGGGAGAGCCCCAGCATTTT,CASSFGQGGEPQHF
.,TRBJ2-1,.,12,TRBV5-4,TGTGCCAGCAGCTTGAGGCGGGATAAGGAGTTCTTC,CASSLRRDKEFF
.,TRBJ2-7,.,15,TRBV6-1,TGTGCCAGTAAAACCGAAGGAGGCAGTTGGTACGAGCAGTACTTC,CASKTEGGSWYEQYF
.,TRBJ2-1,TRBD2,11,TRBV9,TGTGCCAGCAGCGTAAGCGGGGGCGGGTTCTTC,CASSVSGGGFF
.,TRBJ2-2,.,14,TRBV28,TGTGCCAGCAGCAAAAACAGGGTCCCCGGGGAGCTGTTTTTT,CASSKNRVPGELFF
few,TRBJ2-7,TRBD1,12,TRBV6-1,TGTGCCAGCAGGGACAGGAGCCTGGAGCAGTACTTC,CASRDRSLEQYF
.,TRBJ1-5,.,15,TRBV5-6,TGTGCCAGCAGCTTGGAGGGGGTACTGAATCAGCCCCAGCATTTT,CASSLEGVLNQPQHF
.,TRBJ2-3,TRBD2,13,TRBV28,TGTGCCAGCAGCAGCGGGAGAGCAGATACGCAGTATTTT,CASSSGRADTQYF
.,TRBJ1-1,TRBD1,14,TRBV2,TGTGCCAGCACCCGGACAGGGCTTAACACTGAAGCTTTCTTT,CASTRTGLNTEAFF
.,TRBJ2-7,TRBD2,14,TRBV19,TGTGCCAGTAGTAGGGGACTAGCGGCCTACGAGCAGTACTTC,CASSRGLAAYEQYF
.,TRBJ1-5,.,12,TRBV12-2,TGTGCAAGTCGCCGTATAGATCAGCCCCAGCATTTT,CASRRIDQPQHF
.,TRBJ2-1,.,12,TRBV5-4,TGTGCCAGCAGCTTGACTAGCAATGAGCAGTTCTTC,CASSLTSNEQFF
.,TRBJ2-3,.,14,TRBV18,TGTGCCAGCTCACCAACGGCAGGGGAGGATACGCAGTATTTT,CASSPTAGEDTQYF
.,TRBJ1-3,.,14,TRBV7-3,TGTGCCAGCAGCTTGGGCAGCTCTGGAAACACCATATATTTT,CASSLGSSGNTIYF
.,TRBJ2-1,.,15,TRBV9,TGTGCCAGCAGCGTGAGTCCCGGGACACACAATGAGCAGTTCTTC,CASSVSPGTHNEQFF
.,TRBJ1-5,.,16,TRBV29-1,TGCAGCGTTGATTCGCTCCCCACAGGTCTCTATCAGCCCCAGCATTTT,CSVDSLPTGLYQPQHF
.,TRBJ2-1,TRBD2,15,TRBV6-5,TGTGCCAGCACCAAGGGAGGACTAGACGTCAATGAGCAGTTCTTC,CASTKGGLDVNEQFF
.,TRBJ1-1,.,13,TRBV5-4,TGTGCCAGCAGCTTGGCGGGGAACACTGAAGCTTTCTTT,CASSLAGNTEAFF
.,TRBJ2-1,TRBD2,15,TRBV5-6,TGTGCCAGCAGTTCGGGACTAGCGGATTACAATGAGCAGTTCTTC,CASSSGLADYNEQFF
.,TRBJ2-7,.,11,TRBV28,TGTGCCAGCCTCTTACAGAACGAGCAGTACTTC,CASLLQNEQYF
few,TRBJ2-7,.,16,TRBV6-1,TGTGCCAGCAGTGAAGCGCTTGGCGGGAAAGGCTACGAGCAGTACTTC,CASSEALGGKGYEQYF
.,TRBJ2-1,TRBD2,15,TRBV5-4,TGTGCCAGCAGCCCTTGGAGCGGGAGGCCCCATGAGCAGTTCTTC,CASSPWSGRPHEQFF
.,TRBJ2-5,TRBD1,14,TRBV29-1,TGCAGCGTAGGGGGGGACAGGGGCCAAGAGACCCAGTACTTC,CSVGGDRGQETQYF
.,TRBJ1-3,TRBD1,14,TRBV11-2,TGTGCCAGCAGCTCCAACAGGGGAGGAAACACCATATATTTT,CASSSNRGGNTIYF
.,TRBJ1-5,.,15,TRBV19,TGTGCCAGTATTCCCTCGGGGGGGGCTCATCAGCCCCAGCATTTT,CASIPSGGAHQPQHF
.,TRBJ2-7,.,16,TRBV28,TGTGCCAGCAGTTTTAGGCAGAGACAGGCCTCCTACGAGCAGTACTTC,CASSFRQRQASYEQYF
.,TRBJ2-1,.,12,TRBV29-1,TGCAGCGCCGGAGTTCACTACAATGAGCAGTTCTTC,CSAGVHYNEQFF
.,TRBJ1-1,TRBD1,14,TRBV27,TGTGCCAGCAAAACGACAGGGGTGAACACTGAAGCTTTCTTT,CASKTTGVNTEAFF
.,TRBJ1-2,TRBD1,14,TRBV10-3,TGTGCCACTACTGAACGACAGGGTATGGGTGGCTACACCTTC,CATTERQGMGGYTF
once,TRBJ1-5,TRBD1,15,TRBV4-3,TGCGCCAGCAGCCAAACCGGGACAGGTAACCAGCCCCAGCATTTT,CASSQTGTGNQPQHF
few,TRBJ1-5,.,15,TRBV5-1,TGCGCCAGCAGCTTGGGGACAGCTAGCAATCAGCCCCAGCATTTT,CASSLGTASNQPQHF